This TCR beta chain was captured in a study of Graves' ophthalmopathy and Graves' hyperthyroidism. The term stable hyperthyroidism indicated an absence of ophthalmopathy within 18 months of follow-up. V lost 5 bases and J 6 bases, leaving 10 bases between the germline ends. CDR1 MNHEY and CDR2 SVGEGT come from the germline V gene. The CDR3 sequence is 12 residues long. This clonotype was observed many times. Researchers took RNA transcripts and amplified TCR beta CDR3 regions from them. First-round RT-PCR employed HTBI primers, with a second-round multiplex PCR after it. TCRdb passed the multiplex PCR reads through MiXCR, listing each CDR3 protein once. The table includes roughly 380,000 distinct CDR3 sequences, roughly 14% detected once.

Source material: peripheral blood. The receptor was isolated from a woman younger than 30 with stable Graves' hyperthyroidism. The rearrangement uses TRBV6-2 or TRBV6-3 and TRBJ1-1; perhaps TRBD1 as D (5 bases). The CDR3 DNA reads TGTGCCAGCAGTCTTCCGACAGCTGAAGCTTTCTTT. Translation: CASSLPTAEAFF.